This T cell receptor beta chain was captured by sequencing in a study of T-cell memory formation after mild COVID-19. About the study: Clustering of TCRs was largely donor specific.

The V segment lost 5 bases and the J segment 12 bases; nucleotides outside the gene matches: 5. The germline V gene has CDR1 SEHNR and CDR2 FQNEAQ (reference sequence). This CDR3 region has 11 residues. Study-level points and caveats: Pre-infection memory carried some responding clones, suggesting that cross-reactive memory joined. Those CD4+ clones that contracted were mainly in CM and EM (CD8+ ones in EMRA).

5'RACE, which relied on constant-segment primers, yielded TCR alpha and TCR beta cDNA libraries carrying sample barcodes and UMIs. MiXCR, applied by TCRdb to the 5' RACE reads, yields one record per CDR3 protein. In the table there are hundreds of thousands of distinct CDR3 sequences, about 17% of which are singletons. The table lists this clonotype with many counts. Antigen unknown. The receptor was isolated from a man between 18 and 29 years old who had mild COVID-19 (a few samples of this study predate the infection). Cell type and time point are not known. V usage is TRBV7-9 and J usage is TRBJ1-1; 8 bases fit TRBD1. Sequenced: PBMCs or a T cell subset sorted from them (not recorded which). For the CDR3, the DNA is TGTGCCAGCAGCCAGGACAGGGTGCCTTTCTTT. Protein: CASSQDRVPFF. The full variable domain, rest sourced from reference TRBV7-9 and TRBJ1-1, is DTGVSQNPRHKITKRGQNVTFRCDPISEHNRLYWYRQTLGQGPEFLTYFQNEAQLEKSRLLSDRFSAERPKGSFSTLEIQRTEQGDSAMYLCASSQDRVPFFGQGTRLTVV.